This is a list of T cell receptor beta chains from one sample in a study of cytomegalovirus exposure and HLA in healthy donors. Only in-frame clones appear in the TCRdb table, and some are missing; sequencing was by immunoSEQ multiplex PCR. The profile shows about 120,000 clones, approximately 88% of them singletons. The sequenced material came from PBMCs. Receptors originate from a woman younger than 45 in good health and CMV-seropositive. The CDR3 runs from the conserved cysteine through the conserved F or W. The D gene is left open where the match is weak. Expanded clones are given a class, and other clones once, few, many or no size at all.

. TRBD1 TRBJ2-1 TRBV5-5 TGTGCCAGCACGCTGGGGACAGGTTACAATGAGCAGTTCTTC CASTLGTGYNEQFF
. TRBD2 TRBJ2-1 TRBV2 TGTGCCAGCAACACCGGGGGTCTAGCGGGGGCAGGTGAGCAGTTCTTC CASNTGGLAGAGEQFF
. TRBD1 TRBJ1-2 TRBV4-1 TGCGCCAGCAGCCCGTGGACAGGAGAAGATAACTATGGCTACACCTTC CASSPWTGEDNYGYTF
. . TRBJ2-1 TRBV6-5 TGTGCCAGCAGATCTATTTTAGTGAACGATGAGCAGTTCTTC CASRSILVNDEQFF
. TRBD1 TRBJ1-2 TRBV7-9 TGTGCCAGCGATACAGGGGGCTATGGCTACACCTTC CASDTGGYGYTF
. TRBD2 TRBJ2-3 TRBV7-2 TGTGCCAGCAGCATTGGACTAGCGGGGAATACGCAGTATTTT CASSIGLAGNTQYF
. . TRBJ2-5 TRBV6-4 TGTGCCAGCAGGGAGTCGGTGCAAGAGACCCAGTACTTC CASRESVQETQYF
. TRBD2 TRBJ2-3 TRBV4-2 TGTGCCAGCAGCCGGCAACTAGCGGGGGCCACAGATACGCAGTATTTT CASSRQLAGATDTQYF
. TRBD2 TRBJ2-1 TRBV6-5 TGTGCCAGCAGTTATGGGGGACTAGTATCTGAGCAGTTCTTC CASSYGGLVSEQFF
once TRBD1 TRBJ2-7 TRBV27 TGTGCCACCTCCAGGGACAGCTCCTACGAGCAGTACTTC CATSRDSSYEQYF
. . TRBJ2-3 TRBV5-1 TGCGCCAGCAGCTTGAAGCCACCTAGCACAGATACGCAGTATTTT CASSLKPPSTDTQYF
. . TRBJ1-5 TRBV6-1 TGTGCCAGCAGTCTCGACAGATATAGCAATCAGCCCCAGCATTTT CASSLDRYSNQPQHF
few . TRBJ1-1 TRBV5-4 TGTGCCAGCAGCCCGTCGAGGTGGACTGAAGCTTTCTTT CASSPSRWTEAFF
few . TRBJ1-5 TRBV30 TGTGCCTGGAGTTTGGGGCAACACAATCAGCCCCAGCATTTT CAWSLGQHNQPQHF
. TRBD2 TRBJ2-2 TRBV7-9 TGTGCCAGCAGTCGTACGGCGGGGGACACCGGGGAGCTGTTTTTT CASSRTAGDTGELFF
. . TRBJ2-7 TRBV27 TGTGCCAGCAGTTTCGCAGTTTCCTACGAGCAGTACTTC CASSFAVSYEQYF
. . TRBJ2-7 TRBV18 TGTGCCAGCTCACCTGGGGAGGCCTCCCGGTTCGAGCAGTACTTC CASSPGEASRFEQYF
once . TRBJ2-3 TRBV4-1 TGCGCCAGCAGCCAAGGACCTGGACCAGGGGATATTACAGATACGCAGTATTTT CASSQGPGPGDITDTQYF
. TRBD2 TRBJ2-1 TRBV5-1 TGCGCCAGCAGCTTGACTAGCGGGGTAAACAATGAGCAGTTCTTC CASSLTSGVNNEQFF
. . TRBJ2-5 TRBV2 TGTGCCAGCAAGGGCAGGGGCGCAGAGACCCAGTACTTC CASKGRGAETQYF
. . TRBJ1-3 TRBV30 TGTGCCTCCGCGCCTGTAAGACTGCTTTCTGGAAACACCATATATTTT CASAPVRLLSGNTIYF
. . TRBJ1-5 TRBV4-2 TGTGCCAGCAGCCCCAACAGGGATCAGCCCCAGCATTTT CASSPNRDQPQHF
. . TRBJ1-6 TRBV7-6 TGTGCCAGCAGCCCTCGACAAGGAGGGCTTAATTCACCCCTCCACTTT CASSPRQGGLNSPLHF
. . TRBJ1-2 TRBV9 TGTGCCAGCAGCGTAGTGCAGAACTATGGCTACACCTTC CASSVVQNYGYTF
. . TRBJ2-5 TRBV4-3 TGCGCCAGCAGCCAAGATGTGTCGGGGGGCCTCCAAGAGACCCAGTACTTC CASSQDVSGGLQETQYF
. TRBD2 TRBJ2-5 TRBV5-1 TGCGCCAGCAGCTCGGGACTAGCGGGAGGGCCGTCGGTGGAGACCCAGTACTTC CASSSGLAGGPSVETQYF
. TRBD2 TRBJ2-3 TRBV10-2 TGCGCCAGCACCAGCGGGGGAAGCACAGATACGCAGTATTTT CASTSGGSTDTQYF
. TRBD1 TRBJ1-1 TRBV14 TGTGCCAGCAGCCAAGACAGGGGGCATGGTGAAGCTTTCTTT CASSQDRGHGEAFF